Shown below are 9 T cell receptor beta chains from a single sample sequenced in a study of blood T cell repertoires in COVID-19. This table comes from immunoSEQ multiplex PCR, and its TCRdb copy is limited to in-frame clones, with some not included. The sample consists of 150,000 to 200,000 clones, approximately 82% of them appearing once. Sequenced sample: PBMCs or T cells enriched from blood (not recorded which). Receptors originate from a woman in her forties or fifties who had recovered from COVID-19.

This rearrangement joins TRBV9 to TRBJ2-1; the match to TRBD2 covers 7 bases. CDR1 and CDR2 (germline): SGDLS, YYNGEE. The CDR3 runs 16 residues. The ends lost 4 bases at V and 4 bases at J; junction bases unmatched: 11. CDR3 amino acids: CASSRVGEGSYNEQFF. The CDR3 DNA sequence: TGTGCCAGCAGCCGTGTAGGGGAGGGCTCATACAATGAGCAGTTCTTC.

This clone was seen only once. DNA for the CDR3: TGTGCCAGCAGTTCCGGACAGGGGAGACAAGAGACCCAGTACTTC. Translated: CASSSGQGRQETQYF. This rearrangement joins TRBV28 to TRBJ2-5; TRBD1 aligns across 9 bases. CDR1 is MDHEN and CDR2 is SYDVKM in the germline V gene. The CDR3 length is 15 residues. V lost 4 bases to trimming and J lost 2 bases; unmatched junction nucleotides: 5.

CDR3 DNA sequence: TGTGCCAGCAGCAAATCGGTGCGGTTGGACAATCAGCCCCAGCATTTT. It specifies CASSKSVRLDNQPQHF. V gene TRBV21-1 combines with J gene TRBJ1-5. TRBV21-1 is flagged as a pseudogene. The CDR3 has 16 amino acids.

The chain has TRBV7-2 and TRBJ2-7, with 10 bases that match TRBD2. The germline V gene has CDR1 SGHTA and CDR2 FQGNSA. V was clipped by 3 bases and J by 3 bases; unmatched bases: 8. This CDR3 spans 16 amino acids. The CDR3 DNA sequence: TGTGCCAGCAGCTTGGGCTCTAGCGGGGGATTCTACGAGCAGTACTTC. This sequence encodes CASSLGSSGGFYEQYF.

The chain is built from TRBV14 and TRBJ1-2; weak D call: TRBD1 (5 bases). The CDR3 has 18 residues. Between the trimmed V and J ends, which lost 1 base and 4 bases, there was a span of 22 bases. Germline V lookup: CDR1 SGHDN, CDR2 FVKESK. The CDR3 is CASSQVGGALDPGYGYTF. The CDR3 coding sequence is TGTGCCAGCAGCCAAGTCGGAGGGGCACTCGATCCCGGCTATGGCTACACCTTC.

Only a few counts were recorded for this clone. The chain has TRBV4-3 and TRBJ1-1; D may be TRBD1 (5 bases). Looked up from germline, CDR1 is LGHNA and CDR2 is YSLEER. CDR3 size: 14 residues. V was shortened by 0 bases and J by 5 bases, with 10 bases between the two germline ends. CDR3 residues: CASSQDTRGTEAFF. In nucleotides, the CDR3 is TGCGCCAGCAGCCAAGATACAAGGGGAACTGAAGCTTTCTTT.

The CDR3 region is CSVEGRGGYNEQFF. The CDR3 DNA reads TGCAGCGTTGAAGGGAGGGGAGGCTACAATGAGCAGTTCTTC. The chain uses TRBV29-1 and TRBJ2-1; TRBD2 might be the D (6 bases). Germline V CDR1 and CDR2: SQVTM, ANQGSEA. V lost 1 base and J 3 bases, leaving 10 bases between the germline ends. This CDR3 is 14 amino acids long.

The CDR3 sequence: CASSLDRFVDTGELFF. CDR3 nucleotide sequence: TGTGCCAGCAGCTTGGACAGATTCGTAGACACCGGGGAGCTGTTTTTT. V gene TRBV5-4 combines with J gene TRBJ2-2; D unclear. V was pared by 0 bases and J by 3 bases, with 12 bases between. CDR3 length: 16 residues. Looked up from germline, CDR1 is SGHNT and CDR2 is YYREEE (reference sequence).

This chain uses TRBV6-5 with TRBJ2-7, with no clear D. The V and J ends lost 2 bases and 2 bases respectively, with 10 bases between them. This CDR3 is built from 14 residues. The germline CDR1 and CDR2 sequences are MNHEY and SVGAGI. In DNA, the CDR3 is TGTGCCAGCAGTTACGAGACACCTGCCTACGAGCAGTACTTC. Translation gives CASSYETPAYEQYF.